The 9 T cell receptor beta chains below come from one sample, sequenced in a study of T cell responses to AZD1222 COVID-19 vaccine. This table comes from immunoSEQ multiplex PCR, and its TCRdb copy is limited to in-frame clones, with some not included. The sample holds roughly 180,000 clones, just under 95% seen once. The sample in question was peripheral blood, obtained 28 days after the second dose of the MenACWY control vaccine. The receptors were gathered from an adult who received the MenACWY meningococcal vaccine as a control.

This clone is a singleton in its sample. The chain couples TRBV2 to TRBJ1-4; D perhaps matches TRBD1 (5 bases). Germline loops: CDR1 SNHLY, CDR2 FYNNEI. The CDR3 runs 15 residues. With 6 bases removed from V and 7 bases from J, the gap between germline ends came to 18 bases. CDR3 DNA: TGTGCCAGCAGCCAGTGGTCTGGGGGAGTTGAAAAACTGTTTTTT. Protein sequence: CASSQWSGGVEKLFF.

V usage is TRBV5-8 and J usage is TRBJ1-4; D remains unclear. V was pared by 0 bases and J by 10 bases, with 19 bases between. The germline gives CDR1 SGHTS, CDR2 YDEGEE. The CDR3 consists of 16 residues. The CDR3 loop is CASSLEPITDLGKLFF. For the CDR3, the DNA is TGTGCCAGCAGCTTGGAACCCATAACGGATCTTGGAAAACTGTTTTTT.

V gene TRBV12-2 combines with J gene TRBJ1-5. TRBV12-2 is a recognized pseudogene. The CDR3 has 15 amino acids. CDR3 sequence: CASRSAASYNQPQHF. The CDR3 DNA reads TGTGCAAGTCGCTCAGCGGCGAGCTACAATCAGCCCCAGCATTTT.

This chain links TRBV6-5 with TRBJ2-7; weak D call: TRBD1 (5 bases). The V gene's germline CDR1 is MNHEY and CDR2 SVGAGI. CDR3 length: 15 amino acids. V shed 2 bases and J shed 5 bases, with 16 bases lying between them. The CDR3 reads CASSYDRQGENEQYF. CDR3 DNA sequence: TGTGCCAGCAGTTACGACCGGCAGGGTGAGAACGAGCAGTACTTC.

The rearrangement uses TRBV7-3 and TRBJ1-3; tentatively, D is TRBD1 (5 bases). Per germline, CDR1 SGHTA and CDR2 FQGTGA. CDR3 size: 16 residues. Deletions cut 0 bases from V and 0 bases from J, with 9 bases between. CDR3 nucleotides: TGTGCCAGCAGCTTAACGACAGCGAACTCTGGAAACACCATATATTTT. The encoded protein is CASSLTTANSGNTIYF.

The V call is TRBV6-5, the J call TRBJ1-6, with 8 nucleotides matching TRBD1. The germline CDR1 and CDR2 sequences are MNHEY and SVGAGI. J gave up 8 bases and V 6 bases, and 9 bases lay outside the gene matches. This CDR3 region has 15 residues. CDR3 nucleotide sequence: TGTGCCAGCAGACACGGACAGGGCGTCGATTCACCCCTCCACTTT. Amino acids: CASRHGQGVDSPLHF.

This chain links TRBV6-5 with TRBJ2-7, with D possibly being TRBD1 or TRBD2 (5 bases each). Germline V gene data show CDR1 as MNHEY and CDR2 as SVGAGI. The CDR3 runs to 15 residues. Trimming pared 6 bases from V and 3 bases from J, leaving 18 bases between. In DNA form, the CDR3 reads TGTGCCAGCAGGAGGGACGCAGGAGTTTACTACGAGCAGTACTTC. Translation gives CASRRDAGVYYEQYF.

The CDR3 spells CASSWEGNYGYTF. The CDR3 DNA sequence: TGTGCCAGCAGCTGGGAGGGGAACTATGGCTACACCTTC. The chain carries TRBV5-4 and TRBJ1-2, with D possibly TRBD1 on 5 matching bases. The CDR3 consists of 13 residues. Trimming took 3 bases from V and 2 from J, leaving 8 bases between them. In germline, CDR1 is SGHNT, CDR2 YYREEE (reference sequence).

V and J are TRBV30 and TRBJ1-6, with D perhaps TRBD1 (5 bases). The CDR3 has 14 residues. Germline assignment: CDR1 GTSNPN and CDR2 SVGIG (reference sequence). Trimming left V 5 bases short and J 8 bases short, with 16 bases between. In DNA form, the CDR3 reads TGTGCCTGGGCCGGGGGATGGACTCATTCACCCCTCCACTTT. It codes for CAWAGGWTHSPLHF.